A selection of T cell receptor beta chains follows, all from one sample in a study of cytomegalovirus exposure and HLA in healthy donors. Profiled with immunoSEQ multiplex PCR; TCRdb holds only in-frame clones, not every one. The data contain 150,000 to 200,000 clones, around 80% of them seen just once; the ten biggest clones take up just over 2%. The specimen was PBMCs. These receptors were collected from a woman aged 18 to 35 in good health and CMV-seropositive. The CDR3 runs from the conserved cysteine through the conserved F or W. The order of the fields is CDR3 DNA, CDR3 protein, clone size, V gene, D gene, J gene. The D gene is left open where the match is weak. Where a row states a size, it is once, few, many or the class of an expanded clone; other rows omit it.

TGTGCCAGCAGGGGGCAGGATCACGAGCAGTACTTC | CASRGQDHEQYF | many | TRBV7-9 | . | TRBJ2-7
TGTGCCAGCAGCTTGGAGAGTGGTACCGGGGAGCTGTTTTTT | CASSLESGTGELFF | once | TRBV5-4 | . | TRBJ2-2
TGCGCCAGCAGCCATTCCGGGACAGGGGGAACCTACGAGCAGTACTTC | CASSHSGTGGTYEQYF | . | TRBV5-1 | TRBD1 | TRBJ2-7
TGTGCCAGCAGTCACTTCACAGGGGCGAAAGAGGGAAAACTGTTTTTT | CASSHFTGAKEGKLFF | . | TRBV25-1 | TRBD1 | TRBJ1-4
TGTGCCAGCAGCGCTCAGGGGGCCTACGAGCAGTACTTC | CASSAQGAYEQYF | . | TRBV9 | TRBD1 | TRBJ2-7
TGTGCCATCTTACACGGGGGGGTTCCGGAGACCCAGTACTTC | CAILHGGVPETQYF | . | TRBV6-1 | TRBD2 | TRBJ2-5
TGTGCCAGCAGTAAGACAGACCTCCTTAGCACAGATACGCAGTATTTT | CASSKTDLLSTDTQYF | . | TRBV2 | . | TRBJ2-3
TGTGCCAGCAGCTTAGTGACGGGTTACGTTATGCATTTT | CASSLVTGYVMHF | . | TRBV7-9 | . | TRBJ1-5
TGTGCCAGTACCGGACAGGGAAGGTTGGAGGTTGAGCAGTTCTTC | CASTGQGRLEVEQFF | . | TRBV19 | TRBD1 | TRBJ2-1
TGTGCCAGCAGTTTCCCTTTGGGGGGGGGACACGCTGACGAGCAGTACTTC | CASSFPLGGGHADEQYF | . | TRBV28 | . | TRBJ2-7
TGCGCCAGCAGCAGAACCTACAGGGTTTCCTACAATGAGCAGTTCTTC | CASSRTYRVSYNEQFF | . | TRBV5-1 | . | TRBJ2-1
TGTGCCAGCAGCCCGACAGGGCGAGGCACTGAAGCTTTCTTT | CASSPTGRGTEAFF | . | TRBV7-6 | TRBD1 | TRBJ1-1
TGTGCCAGCAGCTTATCGGGGTCCGGGGCCAACGTCCTGACTTTC | CASSLSGSGANVLTF | once | TRBV7-3 | . | TRBJ2-6
TGTGCCAGCAGCAGGGGTCGGTCCCAAGAGACCCAGTACTTC | CASSRGRSQETQYF | . | TRBV6-1 | . | TRBJ2-5
TGTGCCATCAGTCAGGGGCAGGATCCCTATAATTCACCCCTCCACTTT | CAISQGQDPYNSPLHF | . | TRBV10-3 | . | TRBJ1-6
TGCGCCAGCAGCTTAGACCAGGGGGCTAACTATGGCTACACCTTC | CASSLDQGANYGYTF | . | TRBV5-1 | TRBD1 | TRBJ1-2
TGTGCCAGCTCTCCCGACAGGGCTCACACTGAAGCTTTCTTT | CASSPDRAHTEAFF | . | TRBV18 | TRBD1 | TRBJ1-1
TGTGCCAGCAGCTTGGGGAGACTAGCGGATACGCAGTATTTT | CASSLGRLADTQYF | . | TRBV7-3 | TRBD2 | TRBJ2-3
TGTGCCAGCAGGGACAGAAACGCCGGGGAGCTGTTTTTT | CASRDRNAGELFF | . | TRBV7-3 | . | TRBJ2-2
TGCGCCAGCAGCTTGGGTTTAGCGGGGGAAATGGATGAACAGTTCTTC | CASSLGLAGEMDEQFF | . | TRBV5-1 | TRBD2 | TRBJ2-1
TGTGCCAGCAGCGTTGGGGGGGCGAACTACAATGAGCAGTTCTTC | CASSVGGANYNEQFF | . | TRBV9 | . | TRBJ2-1
TGTGCCAGCAGCTCAGGGTTCAACTATGGCTACACCTTC | CASSSGFNYGYTF | . | TRBV6-5 | . | TRBJ1-2